One sample yielded the 25 T cell receptor beta chains listed below, sequenced in a study of blood T cell repertoires in COVID-19. The repertoire was sequenced with immunoSEQ multiplex PCR; TCRdb's copy has only in-frame clones and lacks some. The sample has tens of thousands of clones; 65% to 90% are singletons. The sequenced sample was peripheral blood. The receptors come from an older man with acute or convalescent COVID-19.

The V and J genes are TRBV28 and TRBJ1-2; D is unclear. The CDR3 is 11 amino acids. Looked up from germline, CDR1 is MDHEN and CDR2 is SYDVKM. The CDR3 nucleotides read TGTGGCGCCGGGGCTAACTATGGCTACACCTTC. Translated: CGAGANYGYTF.

This chain links TRBV14 with TRBJ2-3, with 11 bases matching TRBD2. There are 16 residues in the CDR3. Losses at the gene ends were 1 base for V and 3 bases for J; bases not matched to a gene: 3. CDR1 is SGHDN and CDR2 is FVKESK in the germline V gene. The CDR3 DNA is TGTGCCAGCAGCCAAGTCTTAGCGGGAGGGACAGATACGCAGTATTTT. Its protein is CASSQVLAGGTDTQYF.

This clone has a single count. The chain has TRBV18 and TRBJ2-7; TRBD1 matches at 9 bases. The CDR3 contains 13 residues. V was clipped by 3 bases and J by 10 bases; unmatched bases: 7. CDR1 is KGHSH, CDR2 LQKENI, per germline. CDR3 sequence reads: CASSPGQGIPQYF. The CDR3 DNA sequence: TGTGCCAGCTCACCGGGACAGGGAATACCACAGTACTTC.

The chain combines TRBV11-1 with TRBJ2-7; 8 positions agree with TRBD1. V was clipped by 6 bases and J by 6 bases; unmatched bases: 7. CDR1 and CDR2 (germline): SGHAT, FQDESV (reference sequence). The CDR3 spans 13 residues. The CDR3 loop is CASSRRQGSEQYF. The DNA of the CDR3 is TGTGCCAGCAGTCGAAGACAGGGGAGCGAGCAGTACTTC.

The V call is TRBV7-9, the J call TRBJ1-1; D is ambiguous. The CDR3 has 16 amino acids. CDR1 is SEHNR and CDR2 is FQNEAQ in the germline V gene (reference sequence). V was shortened by 0 bases and J by 1 base, with 12 bases between the two germline ends. CDR3 sequence (DNA): TGTGCCAGCAGCTTAGCGCTAATCCCGGGGAACACTGAAGCTTTCTTT. Protein product: CASSLALIPGNTEAFF.

This chain links TRBV7-2 with TRBJ2-3; TRBD2 agrees at 9 bases. With 3 bases clipped from V and 4 bases from J, the junction kept 2 bases outside the gene matches. Germline V gene data show CDR1 as SGHTA and CDR2 as FQGNSA. The CDR3 is 14 amino acids. CDR3 DNA sequence: TGTGCCAGCAGCTTTGGGACTAGCCCAGATACGCAGTATTTT. Translating it yields CASSFGTSPDTQYF.

The V call is TRBV3-1 (or the pseudogene TRBV3-2), the J call TRBJ1-3; TRBD1 might be the D (6 bases). V lost 1 base and J 2 bases, leaving 9 bases between the germline ends. The CDR3 length is 15 residues. CDR1 and CDR2 from the germline V gene are LGHDT and YNNKEL (reference sequence). CDR3 in DNA: TGTGCCAGCAGCCAAGGCGGACAGACTGGAAACACCATATATTTT. Amino acid sequence: CASSQGGQTGNTIYF.

The count of this clone is one. CDR3 sequence reads: CASSEAPSGTYEQYF. As DNA, the CDR3 is TGTGCCAGCAGTGAAGCACCTAGCGGAACCTACGAGCAGTACTTC. The V gene is TRBV6-1, the J gene TRBJ2-7; 7 bases agree with TRBD2. Losses at the gene ends were 0 bases for V and 2 bases for J; bases not matched to a gene: 4. Per the germline V gene, CDR1 is MNHNS and CDR2 is SASEGT. The CDR3 has 15 amino acids.

CDR3 loop: CASSVATGIYYGYTF. In nucleotides, the CDR3 is TGTGCCAGCAGCGTAGCGACAGGGATTTACTATGGCTACACCTTC. The chain employs TRBV9 and TRBJ1-2; 7 bases line up with TRBD1. The ends lost 0 bases at V and 3 bases at J; junction bases unmatched: 5. The CDR3 has 15 residues. Per germline, CDR1 SGDLS and CDR2 YYNGEE.

The V call is TRBV28, the J call TRBJ2-3; weak D call: TRBD2 (5 bases). The germline gives CDR1 MDHEN, CDR2 SYDVKM. This CDR3 spans 16 amino acids. V shed 7 bases and J shed 6 bases, with 23 bases lying between them. This CDR3 reads CASNVIGRTGRDTQYF. CDR3 DNA sequence: TGTGCCAGCAACGTAATCGGTAGGACTGGGCGGGATACGCAGTATTTT.

V and J are TRBV7-2 and TRBJ1-5, with 11 nucleotides matching TRBD1. V trimming: 1 base; J trimming: 8 bases; junction bases outside the gene matches: 7. Germline V gene data show CDR1 as SGHTA and CDR2 as FQGNSA. The CDR3 loop spans 16 amino acids. The CDR3 loop is CASSLVGTGGSKPQHF. DNA of the CDR3: TGTGCCAGCAGCTTAGTCGGGACAGGGGGGTCTAAGCCCCAGCATTTT.

CDR3 DNA sequence: TGTGCCAGCAGTACGGGACAGTATAGCAATCAGCCCCAGCATTTT. Its protein product is CASSTGQYSNQPQHF. The chain couples TRBV28 to TRBJ1-5; 7 bases agree with TRBD1. The CDR3 has 15 residues. V lost 5 bases, J lost 0 bases, and 4 bases stayed unmatched. Germline CDR1 and CDR2: MDHEN and SYDVKM.

This clone was picked up a small number of times. The chain has TRBV24-1 and TRBJ2-1, with TRBD2 identical over 9 bases. CDR3 length equals 16 residues. Germline V CDR1 and CDR2: KGHDR, SFDVKD. V shed 6 bases and J 7 bases; nucleotides not matched to a gene: 12. The CDR3 loop is CATSNPSGTIINEQFF. The CDR3 DNA reads TGTGCCACCAGTAACCCTAGCGGGACGATTATAAATGAGCAGTTCTTC.

J is TRBJ2-1 and V is TRBV3-1 (or the pseudogene TRBV3-2); TRBD2 matches 9 bases. From germline, CDR1 is LGHDT and CDR2 YNNKEL (reference sequence). The length of the CDR3 is 18 residues. V dropped 1 base and J dropped 8; count of bases not matched to a gene: 15. In nucleotides, the CDR3 is TGTGCCAGCAGCCAAGGCCCGCTGGGTAGCGGGAGTTACCATGAGCAGTTCTTC. It yields the protein CASSQGPLGSGSYHEQFF.

The chain carries TRBV18 and TRBJ1-2, with D maybe TRBD1 (6 bases). The length of the CDR3 is 13 residues. V gave up 3 bases and J gave up 6 bases, with 11 bases separating them. Germline CDR1 is KGHSH and CDR2 is LQKENI. CDR3 sequence: CASSPQGLDGYTF. The DNA of the CDR3 is TGTGCCAGCTCACCCCAGGGGCTGGATGGCTACACCTTC.

This clone was counted only a few times. In DNA form, the CDR3 reads TGTGCCAGTAGTACCGGACCGCCAGATAACACTGAAGCTTACGTACGGGGAGCTTTCTTT. It encodes CASSTGPPDNTEAYVRGAFF. This rearrangement joins TRBV19 to TRBJ1-1; no reliable D call. This CDR3 is 20 amino acids long. The V end lost 4 bases, the J end lost 10 bases, and 37 bases lay between the germline ends. Germline loops: CDR1 LNHDA, CDR2 SQIVND (reference sequence). The full variable domain, in which reference TRBV19 and TRBJ1-1 provide the parts outside the CDR3, is DGGITQSPKYLFRKEGQNVTLSCEQNLNHDAMYWYRQDPGQGLRLIYYSQIVNDFQKGDIAEGYSVSREKKESFPLTVTSAQKNPTAFYLCASSTGPPDNTEAYVRGAFFGQGTRLTVV.

The V call is TRBV6-5, the J call TRBJ2-1, with D possibly TRBD2 on 7 matching bases. With 10 bases removed from V and 3 bases from J, the gap between germline ends came to 16 bases. This CDR3 has 14 residues. The germline CDR1 and CDR2 sequences are MNHEY and SVGAGI. The CDR3 bases are TGTGCCACACGTGGGGGGGCTCTCTACAATGAGCAGTTCTTC. This translates into CATRGGALYNEQFF.

V gene TRBV20-1 combines with J gene TRBJ1-2, with a weak D call TRBD1 (5 bases). Germline V lookup: CDR1 DFQATT, CDR2 SNEGSKA (reference sequence). Trimming left V 6 bases short and J 7 bases short, with 9 bases between. This CDR3 spans 10 amino acids. CDR3 in amino acids: CSAFQGGYTF. The CDR3 DNA sequence: TGCAGTGCGTTCCAGGGTGGCTACACCTTC.

The chain links TRBV11-2 to TRBJ1-1, with D possibly matching TRBD1 (6 bases). The CDR3 loop spans 13 amino acids. Germline CDR1 is SGHAT and CDR2 is FQNNGV. The V end lost 7 bases, the J end lost 10 bases, and 19 bases lay between the germline ends. The CDR3 nucleotides read TGTGCCAGCACCCCAGGACAGTTTGAAGTAGCTTTCTTT. Translating gives CASTPGQFEVAFF.

This CDR3 reads CASSLFGQGQETQYF. CDR3 in DNA: TGTGCCAGCAGCCTATTCGGACAGGGCCAAGAGACCCAGTACTTC. The rearrangement links TRBV28 to TRBJ2-5; 8 positions agree with TRBD1. The CDR3 totals 15 residues. In germline, CDR1 is MDHEN, CDR2 SYDVKM. Trimming took 6 bases from V and 1 from J; bases not matched to a gene: 7.

The chain joins TRBV6-5 to TRBJ1-1; possible D gene TRBD1, 5 bases. The germline CDR1 and CDR2 sequences are MNHEY and SVGAGI. V dropped 6 bases and J dropped 2 bases, with 16 bases sitting between them. This CDR3 is 15 amino acids long. CDR3 in amino acids: CASRVFSGVNTEAFF. The CDR3 DNA reads TGTGCCAGCAGAGTTTTTTCGGGGGTAAACACTGAAGCTTTCTTT.

This chain's CDR3 is CASSLAGAFYNEQFF. In DNA form, the CDR3 reads TGTGCCAGCAGCTTAGCGGGAGCGTTCTACAATGAGCAGTTCTTC. This chain links TRBV11-2 with TRBJ2-1; D might be TRBD2 (6 bases). CDR1 and CDR2 (germline): SGHAT, FQNNGV. Trimming left V 1 base short and J 3 bases short, with 10 bases between. The CDR3 contains 15 residues.

The genes are TRBV28 and TRBJ2-7; TRBD1 agrees at 9 bases. Germline CDR1 is MDHEN and CDR2 is SYDVKM. This CDR3 is built from 14 residues. V trimming: 7 bases; J trimming: 4 bases; junction bases outside the gene matches: 8. CDR3 residues: CASTWGTGKYEQYF. The CDR3 DNA reads TGTGCCAGCACCTGGGGGACAGGGAAGTACGAGCAGTACTTC.

Of note for this clone: The junction does not match germline at one end; this may be a read error. The chain couples TRBV3-1 (or the pseudogene TRBV3-2) to TRBJ1-1, with 10 bases fitting TRBD1. From germline, CDR1 is LGHDT and CDR2 YNNKEL (reference sequence). CDR3 length: 12 amino acids. The CDR3 region has the DNA TGTGCCAGCAGCCAAAGGGACAGGGGATTTATCTTT. It codes for CASSQRDRGFIF.

This clone was detected only once. CDR3 nucleotide sequence: TGTGCCAGCAGTTCCCGGACAGGGCCCAACACTGAAGCTTTCTTT. The encoded protein is CASSSRTGPNTEAFF. The chain carries TRBV7-2 and TRBJ1-1; 8 positions match TRBD1. Germline CDR1 reads SGHTA; CDR2 reads FQGNSA. CDR3 length: 15 residues. V trimming: 6 bases; J trimming: 2 bases; junction bases outside the gene matches: 8. The variable domain in full, completed from reference TRBV7-2 and TRBJ1-1, reads GAGVSQSPSNKVTEKGKDVELRCDPISGHTALYWYRQSLGQGLEFLIYFQGNSAPDKSGLPSDRFSAERTGGSVSTLTIQRTQQEDSAVYLCASSSRTGPNTEAFFGQGTRLTVV.